This entry concerns a single T cell receptor beta chain. The sample is drawn from a study of blood T cell repertoires in COVID-19. About the research overall: Acute and convalescent COVID-19 samples came from the United States, Italy and Spain. Sources were T cells, B-cell-depleted T cells, or PBMCs; the material itself was cDNA or gDNA.

Original processing methods: Using reference gene primer amplification, nucleated cell counts were estimated. The repertoire was sequenced with immunoSEQ multiplex PCR; TCRdb's copy has only in-frame clones and lacks some. The V and J calls and the clone size are those of that table, but D and trimming were determined from the DNA. The sample holds under 300,000 clones, around four fifths seen once. The sequenced sample was peripheral blood. The source of this sequence is a woman in her 50s who had recovered from COVID-19.

CDR3 loop: CASSRSGTSYNEQFF. The CDR3 DNA is TGTGCCAGCAGTCGTTCAGGGACTTCCTACAATGAGCAGTTCTTC. This chain uses TRBV6-6 with TRBJ2-1, with D possibly TRBD2 on 6 matching bases. V shed 5 bases and J shed 1 base, with 12 bases lying between them. Looked up from germline, CDR1 is MNHNY and CDR2 is SVGAGI (reference sequence). CDR3 size: 15 residues.